Below, 16 T cell receptor beta chains from the same sample are listed, as sequenced in a study of blood T cell repertoires in COVID-19 (TCRdb year 2020). Library construction relied on the immunoSEQ multiplex PCR assay. Entries here come from immuneACCESS through TCRdb and include only in-frame sequences with V and J called. Some clones fail to appear in such tables; in the studies checked, an unresolved V gene covers under half of the shortfall, and the cause of the remainder is unknown. Within this sample are more than 150,000 clones, with over 70% of them counted one time only. The ten largest clones represent under 15% of the sample. The sequencing sample was made of PBMCs or T cells enriched from blood (not recorded which). These receptors all come from a woman aged 55-70 years who had recovered from COVID-19.

This clone was counted a single time. V and J are TRBV5-3 and TRBJ1-1, with D possibly being TRBD1 (6 bases). TRBV5-3 is recorded as an ORF, its role being uncertain. The CDR3 has 15 residues. V lost 0 bases and J 4 bases, leaving 13 bases between the germline ends. CDR3: CARSLEGDRCTEAFF. In nucleotides, the CDR3 is TGTGCCAGAAGCTTGGAGGGGGATCGTTGCACTGAAGCTTTCTTT.

V and J are TRBV2 and TRBJ2-4; 13 bases are a match to TRBD2. This CDR3 comprises 17 residues. The germline V gene has CDR1 SNHLY and CDR2 FYNNEI. J lost 0 bases, V lost 5 bases, and 4 bases had no gene match. In nucleotides, the CDR3 is TGTGCCAGCAGTCGAGGACTAGCGGGAGCAGCCAAAAACATTCAGTACTTC. Its protein product is CASSRGLAGAAKNIQYF. Full variable domain (rest looked up from reference TRBV2 and TRBJ2-4): EPEVTQTPSHQVTQMGQEVILRCVPISNHLYFYWYRQILGQKVEFLVSFYNNEISEKSEIFDDQFSVERPDGSNFTLKIRSTKLEDSAMYFCASSRGLAGAAKNIQYFGAGTRLSVL.

Comments on this clone: The sample contains more than one DNA sequence encoding this CDR3. This rearrangement joins TRBV2 to TRBJ2-1; D call uncertain. CDR1 is SNHLY and CDR2 is FYNNEI in the germline V gene. V gave up 6 bases and J gave up 4 bases, with 4 bases separating them. The CDR3 totals 11 residues. Here the CDR3 DNA reads TGTGCCAGCAGAGCGTACAATGAGCAGTTCTTC. It is translated as CASRAYNEQFF.

This clone was seen a few times. V is TRBV11-2 and J is TRBJ1-2; a weak D match, TRBD1 (6 bases). Germline V gene lookup returns CDR1 SGHAT and CDR2 FQNNGV. This CDR3 has 14 amino acids. The V and J ends lost 5 bases and 4 bases respectively, with 14 bases between them. The CDR3 loop reads CASSPTTGTYGYTF. The DNA of the CDR3 is TGTGCCAGCAGCCCTACGACAGGAACCTATGGCTACACCTTC.

The chain links TRBV27 to TRBJ2-2, with a possible D match to TRBD1 (6 bases). The CDR3 consists of 19 residues. Between the trimmed V and J ends, which lost 1 base and 7 bases, there was a span of 25 bases. In germline, CDR1 is MNHEY, CDR2 SMNVEV (reference sequence). CDR3 DNA: TGTGCCAGCAGTTTATGGGACAATTGGGATAGAACGTCTGGCGGGGAGCTGTTTTTT. Residues: CASSLWDNWDRTSGGELFF.

The CDR3 DNA reads TGTGCCAGCAGCTTCGGTTCCCAGCCCCAGCATTTT. Translating gives CASSFGSQPQHF. The chain carries TRBV5-4 and TRBJ1-5, with D uncertain. Trimming removed 2 bases from V and 7 bases from J, with 7 bases in between. The CDR3 has 12 amino acids. CDR1 is SGHNT and CDR2 is YYREEE in the germline V gene (reference sequence).

The rearrangement uses TRBV7-9 and TRBJ1-6; 7 nucleotides line up with TRBD1. The CDR3 has 13 residues. CDR1 is SEHNR and CDR2 is FQNEAQ in the germline V gene (reference sequence). V shed 5 bases, J shed 10 bases, and the junction held 5 bases outside the gene matches. The CDR3 DNA reads as TGTGCCAGCAGCGACACAGGGGACTCACCCCTCCACTTT. Its protein product is CASSDTGDSPLHF.

The CDR3 spells CASSLAGTNEKLFF. In DNA form, the CDR3 reads TGCGCCAGCAGCTTGGCCGGGACTAATGAAAAACTGTTTTTT. The V and J genes are TRBV5-1 and TRBJ1-4; D uncertain. The CDR3 consists of 14 residues. In germline, CDR1 is SGHRS, CDR2 YFSETQ. V was clipped by 0 bases and J by 2 bases, with 5 bases between them.

This chain links TRBV7-3 with TRBJ2-3, with D possibly being TRBD2 (5 bases). Trimming removed 4 bases at V and 3 bases at J, with 8 bases between. The CDR3 spans 13 residues. Germline lookup yields CDR1 SGHTA and CDR2 FQGTGA. The DNA of the CDR3 is TGTGCCAGCAGCTCTCGGAGGACAGATACGCAGTATTTT. Protein product: CASSSRRTDTQYF.

This chain links TRBV4-1 with TRBJ2-3; the match to TRBD1 covers 11 bases. Germline CDR1 and CDR2: MGHRA and YSYEKL. J lost 4 bases, V lost 3 bases, and 9 bases had no gene match. The CDR3 runs 17 residues. CDR3 DNA: TGCGCCAGCAGCCAGCGTACGGACAGGGGGCGCGCAGATACGCAGTATTTT. It yields the protein CASSQRTDRGRADTQYF.

The CDR3 spells CASSLGSGGYGYTF. The CDR3 DNA sequence: TGCGCCAGCAGCTTGGGGTCAGGGGGTTATGGCTACACCTTC. V and J are TRBV5-1 and TRBJ1-2; 7 bases align to TRBD1. Germline V gene data show CDR1 as SGHRS and CDR2 as YFSETQ. V trimming: 0 bases; J trimming: 5 bases; junction bases outside the gene matches: 4. The CDR3 runs to 14 residues. The full variable domain, in which reference TRBV5-1 and TRBJ1-2 provide the parts outside the CDR3, is KAGVTQTPRYLIKTRGQQVTLSCSPISGHRSVSWYQQTPGQGLQFLFEYFSETQRNKGNFPGRFSGRQFSNSRSEMNVSTLELGDSALYLCASSLGSGGYGYTFGSGTRLTVV.

The CDR3: CASSLGSQLNTEAFF. The CDR3 coding sequence is TGCGCCAGCAGCTTGGGGAGCCAATTGAACACTGAAGCTTTCTTT. The chain couples TRBV5-1 to TRBJ1-1; the D is unclear. The CDR3 runs 15 residues. Trimming removed 0 bases at V and 0 bases at J, with 9 bases between. Germline V lookup: CDR1 SGHRS, CDR2 YFSETQ.

The chain combines TRBV6-5 with TRBJ1-1; D might be TRBD1 (5 bases). Trimming left V 5 bases short and J 5 bases short, with 18 bases between. The CDR3 is 15 residues long. The germline CDR1 and CDR2 sequences are MNHEY and SVGAGI. The CDR3 region is CASSPQVGGWTEAFF. The DNA for the CDR3 is TGTGCCAGCAGTCCCCAAGTTGGGGGGTGGACTGAAGCTTTCTTT.

This clone has just one count. The chain employs TRBV5-5 and TRBJ2-2, with a weak D call TRBD2 (6 bases). The CDR3 runs to 15 residues. V gave up 1 base and J gave up 7 bases, with 14 bases separating them. From germline, CDR1 is SGHKS and CDR2 YYEKEE (reference sequence). The CDR3: CASSLWSGGFGELFF. CDR3 nucleotide sequence: TGTGCCAGCAGCTTGTGGTCAGGAGGGTTCGGGGAGCTGTTTTTT. The variable domain in full, completed from reference TRBV5-5 and TRBJ2-2, reads DAGVTQSPTHLIKTRGQQVTLRCSPISGHKSVSWYQQVLGQGPQFIFQYYEKEERGRGNFPDRFSARQFPNYSSELNVNALLLGDSALYLCASSLWSGGFGELFFGEGSRLTVL.

The chain carries TRBV19 and TRBJ1-2; D may be TRBD1 (6 bases). Germline assignment: CDR1 LNHDA and CDR2 SQIVND (reference sequence). V lost 5 bases, J lost 8 bases, and 9 bases lay in between. This CDR3 comprises 11 residues. CDR3: CASSLQGGYTF. CDR3 DNA: TGTGCCAGTAGTTTACAGGGCGGCTACACCTTC.

This sequence joins TRBV27 and TRBJ2-7; 12 nucleotides align to TRBD1. The V gene's germline CDR1 is MNHEY and CDR2 SMNVEV (reference sequence). This CDR3 is 14 amino acids long. Trimming at V came to 6 bases and at J to 4 bases, leaving 4 bases not matched to a gene. CDR3: CASRRDRGRYEQYF. The CDR3 coding sequence is TGTGCCAGCAGACGGGACAGGGGGCGATACGAGCAGTACTTC.